This T cell receptor beta chain was captured in a study of T cells in Graves' hyperthyroidism and ophthalmopathy. Study-wide results and caveats: Blood also contained most expanded thyroid clonotypes above 0.001.

TCR beta CDR3 regions were amplified from RNA transcripts. The TCR CDR3 first-round RT-PCR relied on the HTBI primer set. TCRdb re-called the multiplex PCR reads with MiXCR, one entry per CDR3 protein. The repertoire consists of roughly 500,000 distinct CDR3 sequences, with about 14% occurring once and the leading ten covering 4.5% to 6%. The CDR3 length is 17 residues. Trimming left V 3 bases short and J 0 bases short, with 16 bases between. Looked up from germline, CDR1 is SGDLS and CDR2 is YYNGEE. Orbital computed tomography, thyroid ultrasound, serum thyroxine and TRAb, and clinical symptoms together informed the diagnoses. Ahead of any ophthalmopathy symptoms, the blood sample was obtained at the first diagnosis of hyperthyroidism. Fresh peripheral blood, roughly 9.3 ml, was the source of the PBMCs. Concerning this clonotype itself: Its antigen is not known.

The sequence came from a woman aged 30 to 39 with Graves' hyperthyroidism that later progressed to Graves' ophthalmopathy. This rearrangement joins TRBV9 to TRBJ2-1; D call uncertain. The sample comprised blood. The CDR3 sequence is CASSAIHAFSSYNEQFF. The CDR3 DNA sequence: TGTGCCAGCAGCGCCATCCATGCGTTTAGCTCCTACAATGAGCAGTTCTTC. Based on the CDR3 plus reference TRBV9 and TRBJ2-1, the full variable domain is DSGVTQTPKHLITATGQRVTLRCSPRSGDLSVYWYQQSLDQGLQFLIQYYNGEERAKGNILERFSAQQFPDLHSELNLSSLELGDSALYFCASSAIHAFSSYNEQFFGPGTRLTVL.